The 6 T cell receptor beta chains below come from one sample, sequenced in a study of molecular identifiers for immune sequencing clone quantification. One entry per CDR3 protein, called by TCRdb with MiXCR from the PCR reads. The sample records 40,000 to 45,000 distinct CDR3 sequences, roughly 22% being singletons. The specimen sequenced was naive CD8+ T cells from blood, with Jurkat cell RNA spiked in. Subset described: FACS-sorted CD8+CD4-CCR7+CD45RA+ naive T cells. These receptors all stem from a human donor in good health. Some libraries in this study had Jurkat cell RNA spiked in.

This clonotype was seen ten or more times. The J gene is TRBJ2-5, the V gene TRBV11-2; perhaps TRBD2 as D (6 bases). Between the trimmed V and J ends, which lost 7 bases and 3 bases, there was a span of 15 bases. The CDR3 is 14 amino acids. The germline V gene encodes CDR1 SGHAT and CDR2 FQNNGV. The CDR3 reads CASTQNWGEETQYF. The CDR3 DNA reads TGTGCCAGCACCCAGAACTGGGGGGAAGAGACCCAGTACTTC.

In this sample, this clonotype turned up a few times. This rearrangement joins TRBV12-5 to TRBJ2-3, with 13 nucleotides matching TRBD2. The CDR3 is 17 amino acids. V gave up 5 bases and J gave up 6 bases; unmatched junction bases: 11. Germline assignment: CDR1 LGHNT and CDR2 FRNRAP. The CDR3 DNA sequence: TGTGCTAGTGGTCTTCCCACTAGCGGGGGGGCTCAGGATACGCAGTATTTT. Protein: CASGLPTSGGAQDTQYF.

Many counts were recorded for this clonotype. The CDR3 loop is CASSQEAWTEGNQPQHF. The CDR3 bases are TGCGCCAGCAGCCAAGAGGCCTGGACAGAGGGCAATCAGCCCCAGCATTTT. The gene calls are TRBV4-3 and TRBJ1-5, with D possibly being TRBD1 (6 bases). The CDR3 consists of 17 residues. V was cut by 0 bases and J by 2 bases, with 14 bases left in between. The germline gives CDR1 LGHNA, CDR2 YSLEER.

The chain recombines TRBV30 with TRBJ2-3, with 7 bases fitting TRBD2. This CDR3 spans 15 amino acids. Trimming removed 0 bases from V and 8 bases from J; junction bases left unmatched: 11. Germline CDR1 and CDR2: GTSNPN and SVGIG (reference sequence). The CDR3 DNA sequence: TGTGCCTGGAGTGTAGGGTCCCAAGGGAGGGCTACGCAGTATTTT. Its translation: CAWSVGSQGRATQYF.

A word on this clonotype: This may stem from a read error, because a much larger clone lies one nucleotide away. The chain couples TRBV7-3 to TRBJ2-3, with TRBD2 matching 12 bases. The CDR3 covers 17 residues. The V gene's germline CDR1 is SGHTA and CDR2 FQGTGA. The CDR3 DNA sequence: TGTGCCAGCAGCTTAGGACTAGCGGGACCATACACAGATATGCAGTATTTT. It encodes CASSLGLAGPYTDMQYF.

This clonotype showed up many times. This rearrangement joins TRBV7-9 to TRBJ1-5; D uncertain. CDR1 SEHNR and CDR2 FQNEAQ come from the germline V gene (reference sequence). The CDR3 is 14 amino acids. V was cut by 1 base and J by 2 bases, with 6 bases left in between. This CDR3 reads CASSLEGGNQPQHF. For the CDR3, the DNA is TGTGCCAGCAGCTTAGAAGGAGGCAATCAGCCCCAGCATTTT. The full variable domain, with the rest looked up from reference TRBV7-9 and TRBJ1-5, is DTGVSQNPRHKITKRGQNVTFRCDPISEHNRLYWYRQTLGQGPEFLTYFQNEAQLEKSRLLSDRFSAERPKGSFSTLEIQRTEQGDSAMYLCASSLEGGNQPQHFGDGTRLSIL.